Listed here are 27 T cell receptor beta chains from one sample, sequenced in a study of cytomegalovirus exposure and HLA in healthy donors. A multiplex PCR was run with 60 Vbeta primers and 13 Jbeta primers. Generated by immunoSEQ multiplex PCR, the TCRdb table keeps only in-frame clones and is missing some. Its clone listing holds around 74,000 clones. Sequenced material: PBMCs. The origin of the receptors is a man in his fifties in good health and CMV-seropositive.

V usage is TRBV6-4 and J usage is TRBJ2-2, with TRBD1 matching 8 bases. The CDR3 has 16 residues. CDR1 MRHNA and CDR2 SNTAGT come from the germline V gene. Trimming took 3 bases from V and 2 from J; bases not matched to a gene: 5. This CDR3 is CASSDSAGGNTGELFF. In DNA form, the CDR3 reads TGTGCCAGCAGTGATTCAGCAGGGGGCAACACCGGGGAGCTGTTTTTT.

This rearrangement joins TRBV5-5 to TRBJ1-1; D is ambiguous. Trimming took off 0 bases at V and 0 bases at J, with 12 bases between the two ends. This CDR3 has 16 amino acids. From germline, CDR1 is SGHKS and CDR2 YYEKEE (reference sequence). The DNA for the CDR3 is TGTGCCAGCAGCTTGGATACGGGTGGCATGAACACTGAAGCTTTCTTT. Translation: CASSLDTGGMNTEAFF.

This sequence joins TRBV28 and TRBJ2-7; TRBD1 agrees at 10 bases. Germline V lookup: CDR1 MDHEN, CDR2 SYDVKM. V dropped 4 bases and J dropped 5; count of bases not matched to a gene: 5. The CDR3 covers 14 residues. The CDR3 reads CASSYPGQGNEQYF. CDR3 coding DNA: TGTGCCAGCAGTTACCCGGGACAGGGGAACGAGCAGTACTTC.

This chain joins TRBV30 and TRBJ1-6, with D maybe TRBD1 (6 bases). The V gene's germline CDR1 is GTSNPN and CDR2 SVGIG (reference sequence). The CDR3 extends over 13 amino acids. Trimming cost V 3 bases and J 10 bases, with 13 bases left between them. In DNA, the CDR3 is TGTGCCTGGAGAGGGGGATCAGGGTCACCCCTCCACTTT. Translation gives CAWRGGSGSPLHF.

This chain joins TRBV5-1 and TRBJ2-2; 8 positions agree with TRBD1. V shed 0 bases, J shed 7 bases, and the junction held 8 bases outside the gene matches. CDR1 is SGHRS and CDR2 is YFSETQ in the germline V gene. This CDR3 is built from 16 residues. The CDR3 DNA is TGCGCCAGCAGCTTGGAGGCGGGACAGGCGAACGGGGAGCTGTTTTTT. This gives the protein CASSLEAGQANGELFF.

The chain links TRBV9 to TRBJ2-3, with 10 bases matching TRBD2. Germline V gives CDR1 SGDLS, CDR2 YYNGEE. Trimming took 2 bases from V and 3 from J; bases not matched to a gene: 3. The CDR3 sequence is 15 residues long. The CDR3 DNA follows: TGTGCCAGCAGCGTTTCACTAGCGGGAACAGATACGCAGTATTTT. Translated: CASSVSLAGTDTQYF.

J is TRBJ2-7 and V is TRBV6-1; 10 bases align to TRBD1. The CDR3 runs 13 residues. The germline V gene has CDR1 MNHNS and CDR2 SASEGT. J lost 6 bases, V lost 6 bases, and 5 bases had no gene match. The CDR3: CASRWDRGREQYV. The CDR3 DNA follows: TGTGCCAGCAGGTGGGACAGGGGTCGCGAGCAGTACGTC.

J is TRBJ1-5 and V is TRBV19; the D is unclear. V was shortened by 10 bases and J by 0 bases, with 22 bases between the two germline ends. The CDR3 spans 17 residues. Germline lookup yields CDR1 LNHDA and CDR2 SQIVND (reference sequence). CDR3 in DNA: TGTGCCACCGCCCCTACGTCACAGTTCTATAGCAATCAGCCCCAGCATTTT. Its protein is CATAPTSQFYSNQPQHF. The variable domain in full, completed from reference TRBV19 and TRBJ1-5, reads DGGITQSPKYLFRKEGQNVTLSCEQNLNHDAMYWYRQDPGQGLRLIYYSQIVNDFQKGDIAEGYSVSREKKESFPLTVTSAQKNPTAFYLCATAPTSQFYSNQPQHFGDGTRLSIL.

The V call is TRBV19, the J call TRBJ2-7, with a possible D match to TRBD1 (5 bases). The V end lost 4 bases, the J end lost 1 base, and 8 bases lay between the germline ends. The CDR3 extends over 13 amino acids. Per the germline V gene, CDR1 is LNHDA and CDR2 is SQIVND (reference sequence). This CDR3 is CASSKGQSYEQYF. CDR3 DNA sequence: TGTGCCAGTAGTAAGGGGCAGTCCTACGAGCAGTACTTC.

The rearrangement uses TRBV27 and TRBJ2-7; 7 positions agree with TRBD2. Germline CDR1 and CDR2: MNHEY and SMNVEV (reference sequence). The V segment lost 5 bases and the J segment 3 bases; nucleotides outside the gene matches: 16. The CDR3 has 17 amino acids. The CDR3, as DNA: TGTGCCAGCAGTCCCTACGGGGGGACCCCACTGGGCTACGAGCAGTACTTC. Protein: CASSPYGGTPLGYEQYF.

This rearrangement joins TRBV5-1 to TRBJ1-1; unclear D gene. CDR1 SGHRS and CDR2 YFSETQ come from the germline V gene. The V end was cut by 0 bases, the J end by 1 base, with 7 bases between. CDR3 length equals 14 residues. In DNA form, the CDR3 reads TGCGCCAGCAGCTTGGAGCCAGGGAACACTGAAGCTTTCTTT. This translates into CASSLEPGNTEAFF.

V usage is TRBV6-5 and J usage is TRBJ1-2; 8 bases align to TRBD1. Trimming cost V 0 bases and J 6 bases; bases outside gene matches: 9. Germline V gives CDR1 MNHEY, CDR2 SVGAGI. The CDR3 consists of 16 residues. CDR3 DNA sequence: TGTGCCAGCAGTTACTCGACAGGGGAGGGAATGAATGGCTACACCTTC. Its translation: CASSYSTGEGMNGYTF.

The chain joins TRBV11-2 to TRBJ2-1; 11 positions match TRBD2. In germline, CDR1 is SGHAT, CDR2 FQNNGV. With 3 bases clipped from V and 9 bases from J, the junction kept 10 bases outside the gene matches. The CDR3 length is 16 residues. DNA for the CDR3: TGTGCCAGCAGCTTTTCGACTAGCGGGATAGGGGGTGAGCAGTTCTTC. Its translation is CASSFSTSGIGGEQFF.

This CDR3 reads CASSEWSGQETQYF. In nucleotides, the CDR3 is TGTGCCAGCAGTGAGTGGTCCGGTCAAGAGACCCAGTACTTC. The gene calls are TRBV6-1 and TRBJ2-5; D remains ambiguous. V was clipped by 3 bases and J by 2 bases, with 10 bases between them. Germline CDR1 and CDR2: MNHNS and SASEGT. The CDR3 consists of 14 residues.

CDR3 amino acids: CASKQAGDYGYTF. DNA of the CDR3: TGTGCCAGCAAGCAGGCAGGCGATTATGGCTACACCTTC. The J gene is TRBJ1-2, the V gene TRBV27, with no clear D. The ends were cut back, 7 bases at V and 5 bases at J, with 14 bases in the middle. Per the germline V gene, CDR1 is MNHEY and CDR2 is SMNVEV (reference sequence). CDR3 length: 13 amino acids.

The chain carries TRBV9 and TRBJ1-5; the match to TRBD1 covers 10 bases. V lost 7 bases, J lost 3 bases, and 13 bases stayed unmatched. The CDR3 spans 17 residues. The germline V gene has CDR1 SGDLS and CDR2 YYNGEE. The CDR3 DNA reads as TGTGCCAGCCATGGGACAGGGGAAATTCGGGCCAATCAGCCCCAGCATTTT. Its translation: CASHGTGEIRANQPQHF.

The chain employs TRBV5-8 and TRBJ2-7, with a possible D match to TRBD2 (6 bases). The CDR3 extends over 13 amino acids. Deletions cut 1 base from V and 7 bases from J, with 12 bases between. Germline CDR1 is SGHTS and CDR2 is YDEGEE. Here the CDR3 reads CASSLWGETEQYV. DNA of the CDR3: TGTGCCAGCAGCTTGTGGGGGGAGACGGAGCAGTACGTC.

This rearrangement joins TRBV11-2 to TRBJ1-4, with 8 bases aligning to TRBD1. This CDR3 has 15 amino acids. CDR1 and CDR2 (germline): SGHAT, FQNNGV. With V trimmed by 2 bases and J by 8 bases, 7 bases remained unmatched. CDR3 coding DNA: TGTGCCAGCAGCTTAATAGCAGGGGGCAGGGAAAAACTGTTTTTT. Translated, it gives CASSLIAGGREKLFF.

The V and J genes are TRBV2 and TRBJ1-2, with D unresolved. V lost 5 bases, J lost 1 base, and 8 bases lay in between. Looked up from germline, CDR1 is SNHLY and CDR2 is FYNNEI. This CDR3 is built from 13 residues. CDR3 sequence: CASSTIVNYGYTF. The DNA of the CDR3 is TGTGCCAGCAGTACTATTGTTAACTATGGCTACACCTTC.

CDR3: CASSLEVNYGYTF. In DNA, the CDR3 is TGTGCCAGCAGCTTGGAGGTTAACTATGGCTACACCTTC. This rearrangement joins TRBV13 to TRBJ1-2; the D is unclear. The CDR3 has 13 amino acids. The V end lost 3 bases, the J end lost 1 base, and 6 bases lay between the germline ends. The germline gives CDR1 PRHDT, CDR2 FYEKMQ (reference sequence).

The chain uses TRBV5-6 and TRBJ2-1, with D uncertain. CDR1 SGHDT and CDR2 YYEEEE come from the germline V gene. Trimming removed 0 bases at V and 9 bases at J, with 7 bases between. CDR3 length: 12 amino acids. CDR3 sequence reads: CASSLGRLEQFF. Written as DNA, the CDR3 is TGTGCCAGCAGCTTGGGGCGGCTTGAGCAGTTCTTC.

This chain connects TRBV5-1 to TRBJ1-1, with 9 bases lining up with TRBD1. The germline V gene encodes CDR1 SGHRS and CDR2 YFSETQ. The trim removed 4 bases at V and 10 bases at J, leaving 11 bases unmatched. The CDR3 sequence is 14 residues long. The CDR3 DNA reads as TGCGCCAGCAGCCCTGTAGCGGGACAGGGAATAGCTTTCTTT. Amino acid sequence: CASSPVAGQGIAFF.

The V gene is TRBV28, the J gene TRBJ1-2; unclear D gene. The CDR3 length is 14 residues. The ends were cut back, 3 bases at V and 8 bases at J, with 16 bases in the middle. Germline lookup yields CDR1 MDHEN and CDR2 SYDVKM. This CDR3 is CASSFGRGGYGYTF. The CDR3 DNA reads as TGTGCCAGCAGTTTTGGGCGGGGAGGGTACGGCTACACCTTC.

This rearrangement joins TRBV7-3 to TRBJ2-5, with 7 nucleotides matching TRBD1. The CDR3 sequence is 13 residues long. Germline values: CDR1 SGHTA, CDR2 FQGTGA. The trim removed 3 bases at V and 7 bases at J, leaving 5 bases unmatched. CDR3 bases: TGTGCCAGCAGCTTGACAGAGGGGGCGACCCAGTACTTC. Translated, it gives CASSLTEGATQYF.

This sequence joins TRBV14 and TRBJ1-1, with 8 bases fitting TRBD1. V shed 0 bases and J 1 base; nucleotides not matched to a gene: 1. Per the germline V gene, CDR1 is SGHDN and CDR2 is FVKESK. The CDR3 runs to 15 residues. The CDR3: CASSQEGQGNTEAFF. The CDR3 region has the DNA TGTGCCAGCAGCCAAGAAGGACAGGGGAACACTGAAGCTTTCTTT.

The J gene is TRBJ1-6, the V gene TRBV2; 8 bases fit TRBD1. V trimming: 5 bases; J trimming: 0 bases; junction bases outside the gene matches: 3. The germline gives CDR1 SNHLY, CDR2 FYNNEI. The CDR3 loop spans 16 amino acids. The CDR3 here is CASSWDRPSYNSPLHF. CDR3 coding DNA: TGTGCCAGCAGTTGGGACAGGCCCTCCTATAATTCACCCCTCCACTTT.

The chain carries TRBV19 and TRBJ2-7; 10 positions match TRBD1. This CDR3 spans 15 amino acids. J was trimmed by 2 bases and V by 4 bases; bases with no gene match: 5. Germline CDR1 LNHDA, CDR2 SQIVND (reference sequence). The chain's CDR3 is CASSSPGQGAYEQYF. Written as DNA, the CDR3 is TGTGCCAGTAGTAGTCCCGGACAGGGGGCCTACGAGCAGTACTTC.